Detailed here is one TCR beta chain. Its target is not known. The data were taken from a study of CD8 T cells in Susac syndrome. Overall study results and limits: Susac-specific public clones in total CD8+ repertoires numbered some 16; in CD8+ TEMRA repertoires, they numbered about 5.

Reverse transcription of about 0.5 to 1 ug RNA used random hexamers. An immunoSEQ multiplex PCR amplified TCR beta CDR3 over 54 Vbeta and 13 Jbeta. TCRdb re-analysed the immunoSEQ multiplex PCR reads in MiXCR, keeping a single row per CDR3 protein. The top ten hold about 0.99% of the sample, which has 84,000 or so distinct CDR3 sequences, 85% to 95% seen once. The V and J ends lost 5 bases and 5 bases, in that order; junction bases with no gene match: 3. This CDR3 region has 14 residues. Germline V gives CDR1 PRHDT, CDR2 FYEKMQ (reference sequence). V gene TRBV13 combines with J gene TRBJ2-7, with 13 bases that match TRBD2. This clonotype was sampled from a human donor with Susac syndrome. The sequencing input was CD8+ T cells from PBMCs. CDR3 nucleotide sequence: TGTGCCAGCAGCCCCGGGACTAGCGGGGACGAGCAGTACTTC. Translated, it gives CASSPGTSGDEQYF.